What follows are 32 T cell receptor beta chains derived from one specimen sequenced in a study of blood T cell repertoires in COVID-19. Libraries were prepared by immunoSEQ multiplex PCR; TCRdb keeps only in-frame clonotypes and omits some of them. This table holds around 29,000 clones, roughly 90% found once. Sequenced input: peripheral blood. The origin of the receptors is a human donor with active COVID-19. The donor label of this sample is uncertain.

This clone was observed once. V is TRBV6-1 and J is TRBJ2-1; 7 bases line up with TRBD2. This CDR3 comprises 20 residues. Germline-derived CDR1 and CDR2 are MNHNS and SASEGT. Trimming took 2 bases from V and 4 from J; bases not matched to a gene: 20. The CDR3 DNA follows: TGTGCCAGCAGTGAATTTCGGGGTTTTTCGGGCGGGGGAAGGTACAATGAGCAGTTCTTC. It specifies CASSEFRGFSGGGRYNEQFF.

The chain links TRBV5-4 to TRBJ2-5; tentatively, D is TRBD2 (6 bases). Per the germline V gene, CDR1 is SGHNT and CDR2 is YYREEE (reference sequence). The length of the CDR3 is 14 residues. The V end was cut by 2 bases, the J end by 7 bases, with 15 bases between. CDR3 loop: CASSFGDSPWTQYF. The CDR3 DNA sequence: TGTGCCAGCAGCTTCGGGGACTCCCCTTGGACCCAGTACTTC.

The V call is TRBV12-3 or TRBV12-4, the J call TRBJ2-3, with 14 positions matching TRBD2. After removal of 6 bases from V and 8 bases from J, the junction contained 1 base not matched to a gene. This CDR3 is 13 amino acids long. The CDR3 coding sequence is TGTGCCAGCAGGGGGACTAGCGGGGGTACGCAGTATTTT. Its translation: CASRGTSGGTQYF.

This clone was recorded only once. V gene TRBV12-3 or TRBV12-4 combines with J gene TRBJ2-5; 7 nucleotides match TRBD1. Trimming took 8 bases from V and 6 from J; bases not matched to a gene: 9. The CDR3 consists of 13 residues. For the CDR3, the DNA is TGTGCCAGCTGCCCGACAGGGCTTCAGACCCAGTACTTC. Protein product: CASCPTGLQTQYF.

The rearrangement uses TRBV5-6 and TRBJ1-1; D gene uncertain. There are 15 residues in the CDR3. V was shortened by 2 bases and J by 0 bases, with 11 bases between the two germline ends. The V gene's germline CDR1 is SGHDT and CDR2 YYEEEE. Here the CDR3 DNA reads TGTGCCAGCAGCTTTATCAGGCAGGTGAACACTGAAGCTTTCTTT. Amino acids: CASSFIRQVNTEAFF. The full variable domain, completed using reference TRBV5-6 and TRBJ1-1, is DAGVTQSPTHLIKTRGQQVTLRCSPKSGHDTVSWYQQALGQGPQFIFQYYEEEERQRGNFPDRFSGHQFPNYSSELNVNALLLGDSALYLCASSFIRQVNTEAFFGQGTRLTVV.

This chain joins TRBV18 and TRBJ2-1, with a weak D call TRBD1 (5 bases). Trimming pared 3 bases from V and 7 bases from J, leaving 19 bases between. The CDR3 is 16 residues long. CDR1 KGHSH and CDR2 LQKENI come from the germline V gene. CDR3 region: CASSPRVRVDGNEQFF. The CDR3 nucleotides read TGTGCCAGCTCACCCCGGGTCAGGGTGGACGGGAATGAGCAGTTCTTC.

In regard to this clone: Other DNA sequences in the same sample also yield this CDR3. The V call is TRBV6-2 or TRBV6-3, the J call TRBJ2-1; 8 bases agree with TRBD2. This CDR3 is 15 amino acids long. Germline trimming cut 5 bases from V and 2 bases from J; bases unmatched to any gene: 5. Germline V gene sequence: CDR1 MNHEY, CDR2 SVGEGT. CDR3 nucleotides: TGTGCCAGCAGTCGACCGGGACTAGCCTACAATGAGCAGTTCTTC. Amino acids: CASSRPGLAYNEQFF.

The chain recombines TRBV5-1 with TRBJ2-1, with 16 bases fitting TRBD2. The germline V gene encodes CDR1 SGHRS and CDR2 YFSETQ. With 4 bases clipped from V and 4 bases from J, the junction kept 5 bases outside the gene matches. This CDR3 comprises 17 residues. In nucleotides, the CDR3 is TGCGCCAGCAGCCCCGGGACTAGCGGGGGGGCATACAATGAGCAGTTCTTC. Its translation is CASSPGTSGGAYNEQFF.

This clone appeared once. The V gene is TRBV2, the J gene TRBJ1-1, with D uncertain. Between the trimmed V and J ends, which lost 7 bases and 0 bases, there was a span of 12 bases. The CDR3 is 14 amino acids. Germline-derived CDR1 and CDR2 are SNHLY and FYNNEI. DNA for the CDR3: TGTGCCAGCATGGGCCCCGTGGTGAACACTGAAGCTTTCTTT. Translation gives CASMGPVVNTEAFF.

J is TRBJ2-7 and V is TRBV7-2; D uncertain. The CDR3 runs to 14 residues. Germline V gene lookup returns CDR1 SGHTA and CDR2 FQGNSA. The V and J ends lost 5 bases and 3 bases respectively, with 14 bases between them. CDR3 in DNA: TGTGCCAGCAGCCAGAGGAGAGACGGCTACGAGCAGTACTTC. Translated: CASSQRRDGYEQYF.

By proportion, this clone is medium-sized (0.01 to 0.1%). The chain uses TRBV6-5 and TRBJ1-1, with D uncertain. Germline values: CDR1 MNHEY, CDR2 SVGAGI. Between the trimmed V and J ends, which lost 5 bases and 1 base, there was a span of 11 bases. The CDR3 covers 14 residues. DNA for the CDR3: TGTGCCAGCAGTACTGAGAGAAGGAACACTGAAGCTTTCTTT. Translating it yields CASSTERRNTEAFF.

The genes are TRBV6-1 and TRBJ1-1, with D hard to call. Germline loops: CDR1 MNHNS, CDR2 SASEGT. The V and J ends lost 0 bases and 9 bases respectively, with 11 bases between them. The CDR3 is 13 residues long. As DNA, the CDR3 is TGTGCCAGCAGTGAAGCCCTCTACGGGAAAGCTTTCTTT. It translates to CASSEALYGKAFF.

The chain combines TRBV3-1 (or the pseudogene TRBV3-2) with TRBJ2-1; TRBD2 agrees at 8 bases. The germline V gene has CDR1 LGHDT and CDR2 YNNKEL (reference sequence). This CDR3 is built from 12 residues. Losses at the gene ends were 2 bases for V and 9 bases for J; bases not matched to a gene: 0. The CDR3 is CASSQTSGEQFF. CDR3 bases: TGTGCCAGCAGCCAAACTAGCGGTGAGCAGTTCTTC.

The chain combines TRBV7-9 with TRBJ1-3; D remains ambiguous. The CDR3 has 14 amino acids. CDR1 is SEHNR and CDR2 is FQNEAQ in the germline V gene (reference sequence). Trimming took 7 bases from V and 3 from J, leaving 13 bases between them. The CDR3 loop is CASTLGVFGNTIYF. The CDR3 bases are TGTGCCAGCACCCTGGGAGTATTTGGAAACACCATATATTTT.

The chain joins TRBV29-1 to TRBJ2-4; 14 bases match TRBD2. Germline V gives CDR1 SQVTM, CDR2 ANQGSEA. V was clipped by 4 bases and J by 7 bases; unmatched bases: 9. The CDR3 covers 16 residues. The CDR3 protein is CSVGTGTSGGSNIQYF. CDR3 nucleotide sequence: TGCAGCGTTGGGACCGGGACTAGCGGGGGATCGAACATTCAGTACTTC.

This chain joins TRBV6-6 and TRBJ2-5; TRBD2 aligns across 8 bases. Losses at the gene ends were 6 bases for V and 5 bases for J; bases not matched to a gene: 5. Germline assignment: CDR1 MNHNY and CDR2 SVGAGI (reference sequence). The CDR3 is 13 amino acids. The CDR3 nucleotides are TGTGCCAGCAGCCTCGGGGGGGTGGAGACCCAGTACTTC. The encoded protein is CASSLGGVETQYF.

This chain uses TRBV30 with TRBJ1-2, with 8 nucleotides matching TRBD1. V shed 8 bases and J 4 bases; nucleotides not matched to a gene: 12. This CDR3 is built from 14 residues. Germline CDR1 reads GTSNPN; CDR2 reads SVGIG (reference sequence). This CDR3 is CARGTGQSGYGYTF. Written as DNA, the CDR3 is TGTGCCCGGGGGACAGGCCAGTCCGGCTATGGCTACACCTTC.

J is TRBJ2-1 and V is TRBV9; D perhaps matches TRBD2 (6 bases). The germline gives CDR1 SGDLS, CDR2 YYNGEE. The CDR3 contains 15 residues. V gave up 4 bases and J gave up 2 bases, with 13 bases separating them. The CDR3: CASSSRDSPYNEQFF. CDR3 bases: TGTGCCAGCAGCTCCCGGGACTCCCCCTACAATGAGCAGTTCTTC.

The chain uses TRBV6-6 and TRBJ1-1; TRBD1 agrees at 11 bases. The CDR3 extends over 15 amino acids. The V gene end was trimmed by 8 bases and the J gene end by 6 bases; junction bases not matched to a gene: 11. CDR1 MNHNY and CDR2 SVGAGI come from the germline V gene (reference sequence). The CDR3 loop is CASGKGTGGFPEAFF. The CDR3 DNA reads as TGTGCCAGCGGAAAGGGGACAGGGGGATTCCCTGAAGCTTTCTTT.

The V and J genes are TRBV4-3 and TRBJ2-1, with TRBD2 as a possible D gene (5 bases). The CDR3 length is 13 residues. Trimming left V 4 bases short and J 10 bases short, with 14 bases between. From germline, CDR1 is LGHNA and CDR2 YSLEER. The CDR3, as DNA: TGCGCCAGCAGCCGCGCGAGGTGGAGGGAGCAGTTCTTC. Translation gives CASSRARWREQFF.

The CDR3 region is CASRYYNRAHYGYTF. The CDR3 DNA reads as TGTGCAAGTCGTTATTACAACAGGGCGCACTATGGCTACACCTTC. The chain couples TRBV12-2 to TRBJ1-2; TRBD1 is the table's D call and was not checked against the DNA. TRBV12-2 is given as a pseudogene. CDR3 length equals 15 residues.

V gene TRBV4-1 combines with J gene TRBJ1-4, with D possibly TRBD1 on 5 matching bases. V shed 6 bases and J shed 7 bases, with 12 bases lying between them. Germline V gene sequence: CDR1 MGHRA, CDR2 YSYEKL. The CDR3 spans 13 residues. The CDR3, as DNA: TGCGCCAGCAGACGACAGCAAGGTGAAAAACTGTTTTTT. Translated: CASRRQQGEKLFF.

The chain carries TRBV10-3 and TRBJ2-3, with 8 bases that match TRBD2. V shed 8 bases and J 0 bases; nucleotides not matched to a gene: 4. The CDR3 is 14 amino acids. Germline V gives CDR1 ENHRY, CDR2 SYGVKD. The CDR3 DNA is TGTGCCATCGAGGCTAGCGGGAGCACAGATACGCAGTATTTT. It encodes CAIEASGSTDTQYF.

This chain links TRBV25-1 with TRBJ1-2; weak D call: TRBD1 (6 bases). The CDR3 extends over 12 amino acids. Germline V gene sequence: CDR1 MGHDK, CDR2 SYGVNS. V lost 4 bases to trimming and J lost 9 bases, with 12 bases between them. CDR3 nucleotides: TGTGCCAGCAGTGCATACAGGGATCGCTACACCTTC. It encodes CASSAYRDRYTF.

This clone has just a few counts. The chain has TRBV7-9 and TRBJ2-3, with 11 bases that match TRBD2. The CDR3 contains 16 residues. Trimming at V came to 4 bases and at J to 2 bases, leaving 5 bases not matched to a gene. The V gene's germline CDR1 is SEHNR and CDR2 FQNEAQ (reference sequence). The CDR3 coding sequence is TGTGCCAGCAGCTCAGGGACTAGCGGTAACACAGATACGCAGTATTTT. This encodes CASSSGTSGNTDTQYF. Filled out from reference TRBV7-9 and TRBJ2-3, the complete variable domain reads DTGVSQNPRHKITKRGQNVTFRCDPISEHNRLYWYRQTLGQGPEFLTYFQNEAQLEKSRLLSDRFSAERPKGSFSTLEIQRTEQGDSAMYLCASSSGTSGNTDTQYFGPGTRLTVL.

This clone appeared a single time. The CDR3 DNA sequence: TGTGCCAGCAGCTACACTCAAACAGGGGGCAGGGCCGGGGAGCTGTTTTTT. It codes for CASSYTQTGGRAGELFF. The V call is TRBV7-6, the J call TRBJ2-2; 9 bases are a match to TRBD1. V was clipped by 4 bases and J by 6 bases; unmatched bases: 12. The CDR3 is 17 amino acids. CDR1 is SGHVS and CDR2 is FNYEAQ in the germline V gene.

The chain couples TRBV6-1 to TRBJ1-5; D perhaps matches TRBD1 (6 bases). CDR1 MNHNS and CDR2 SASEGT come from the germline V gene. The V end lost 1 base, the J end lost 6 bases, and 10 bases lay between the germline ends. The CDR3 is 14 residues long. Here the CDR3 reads CASSEGQVFQPQHF. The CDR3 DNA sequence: TGTGCCAGCAGTGAAGGACAGGTATTTCAGCCCCAGCATTTT.

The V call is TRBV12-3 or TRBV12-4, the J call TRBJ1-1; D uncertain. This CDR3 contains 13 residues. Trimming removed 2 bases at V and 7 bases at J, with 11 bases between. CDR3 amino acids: CASSLKSKNEAFF. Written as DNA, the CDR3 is TGTGCCAGCAGTTTAAAGAGTAAGAATGAAGCTTTCTTT.

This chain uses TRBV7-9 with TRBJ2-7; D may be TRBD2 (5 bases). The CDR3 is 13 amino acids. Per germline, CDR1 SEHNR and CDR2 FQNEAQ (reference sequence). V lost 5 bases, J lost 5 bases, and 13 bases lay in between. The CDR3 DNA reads TGTGCCAGCAGCCCCCGAGGGAGACACGAGCAGTACTTC. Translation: CASSPRGRHEQYF.

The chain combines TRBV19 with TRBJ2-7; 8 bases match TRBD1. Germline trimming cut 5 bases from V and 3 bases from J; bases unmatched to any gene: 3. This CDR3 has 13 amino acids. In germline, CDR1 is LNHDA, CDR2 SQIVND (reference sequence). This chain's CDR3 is CASSVTGGYEQYF. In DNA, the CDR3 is TGTGCCAGTAGTGTAACAGGGGGCTACGAGCAGTACTTC.

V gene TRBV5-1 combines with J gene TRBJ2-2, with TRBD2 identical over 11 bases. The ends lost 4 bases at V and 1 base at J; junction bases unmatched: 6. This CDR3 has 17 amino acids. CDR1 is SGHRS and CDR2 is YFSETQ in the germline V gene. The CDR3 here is CASSRGTSGRNTGELFF. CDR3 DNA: TGCGCCAGCAGCCGTGGGACTAGCGGAAGGAACACCGGGGAGCTGTTTTTT.

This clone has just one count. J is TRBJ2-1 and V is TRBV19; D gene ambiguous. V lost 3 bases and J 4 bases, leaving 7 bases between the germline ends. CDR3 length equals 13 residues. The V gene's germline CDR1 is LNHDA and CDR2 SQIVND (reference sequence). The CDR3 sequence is CASSISLYNEQFF. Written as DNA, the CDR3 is TGTGCCAGTAGTATTAGTCTATACAATGAGCAGTTCTTC.